Sequencing of this TCR beta chain was carried out in a study of OX40 agonist ivuxolimab in advanced cancers. A note on the overall study: The costimulatory receptor OX40 (CD134) was targeted by ivuxolimab, a fully human IgG2 agonistic monoclonal antibody. Intravenous ivuxolimab was administered to patients every 2 weeks at six dose levels: 0.01, 0.1, 0.3, 1.5, 3 and 10 mg/kg. Among the roughly 52 dose-escalation patients, 19 had hepatocellular carcinoma, roughly 15 melanoma, 9 renal cell carcinoma and 9 head and neck cancer. The dose-escalation cohort was about 83% male with a mean age of approximately 60 years, ranging from roughly 20 to 80. Prior anti-PD-1, anti-PD-L1 or anti-CTLA-4 therapy was permitted, and 40% of dose-escalation patients had received checkpoint inhibitors. Partial responses occurred in three dose-escalation patients, of whom one had hepatocellular carcinoma and two had cutaneous melanoma. The purpose of peripheral TCRbeta sequencing was to test whether ivuxolimab changed TCR sequence diversity and led to clonal T-cell expansion. The paper describes the monotherapy dose-escalation part (N of about 47 patients) of the phase I trial of ivuxolimab. General findings and caveats noted by the study authors: After ivuxolimab, expanded clones were on average more numerous among CD8+ T cells than among CD4+ T cells. At doses of 0.1 to 3.0 mg/kg, clonal expansion of both CD4+ and CD8+ T cells in blood was seen between baseline and week 6. In the 0.1-3.0 mg/kg groups, partial responders had among the lowest normalized peripheral clonal expansion, particularly in CD8+ T cells. Antigen specificity was not determined for the clonally expanded peripheral T cells. Low levels of normalized T-cell clonal expansion were also shown by some nonresponding patients.

The trial excluded patients who had a history of autoimmune disease or were on systemic immunosuppression. Peripheral blood for TCR sequencing was collected from all dose cohorts at baseline, on cycle 4 day 1, and on cycle 7 day 1. Samples came from an open-label, multicenter, first-in-human phase I dose-escalation trial of ivuxolimab. Adults with locally advanced or metastatic melanoma, renal cell carcinoma, hepatocellular carcinoma or head and neck squamous cell carcinoma were enrolled in the trial. Before TCR sequencing, CD4+ and CD8+ T cells were separately sorted from peripheral blood. The CDR3 runs 12 amino acids, cysteine and phenylalanine included. Here the CDR3 DNA is all that survives: 36 bases in frame from base 1. As encoded in the germline V gene, CDR1 is SQVTM while CDR2 is ANQGSEA. V gives up 7 bases and J gives up 8 bases, and the segment between their germline ends measures 17 bases.

For sequencing of the TCRbeta CDR3 region, genomic DNA was extracted from the sorted cells. The immunoSEQ Assay was used to sequence the TCRbeta CDR3 regions. In TCRdb, the immuneACCESS table is reduced to in-frame sequences with V and J assigned. These tables do not hold every clone; where another copy was compared, an unresolved V gene accounts for under half, and the others remain unexplained. The sample has approximately 110,000 clones on record, around 92% of them singletons. The top ten clonotypes cover about 0.81% of the sample. Concerning this clone itself: Its antigen target is currently unknown. Per-base quality was not reported, and no clone a single base away is much larger than it.

The V and J segments used are TRBV29-1 and TRBJ1-2, with a tentative D gene TRBD1 over 6 matching bases. The source was CD4+ or CD8+ T cells sorted from blood, collected in a trial of the OX40 agonist ivuxolimab. This clonotype originated in an adult with an advanced solid tumor such as melanoma, head and neck, liver or kidney cancer. The CDR3 here reads CSAGDNPFGYTF. At the DNA level, the sequence is TGCAGCGCTGGGGACAATCCCTTCGGCTACACCTTC.